This TCR beta chain comes out of a study of T cells in localized non-small cell lung cancer. Repertoires were generated with immunoSEQ multiplex PCR, while TCRdb's copy carries only in-frame clones and drops some. Among around 78,000 clones listed, around 90% were seen once. Notes on this clone: Its antigen is undetermined.

Germline values: CDR1 GTSNPN, CDR2 SVGIG (reference sequence). Trimming left V 7 bases short and J 4 bases short, with 11 bases between. This CDR3 is built from 13 residues. Study-wide results and limits: Investigators sequenced only a single tumor region, leaving heterogeneity possible. Highest T cell clonality was seen in uninvolved adjacent lung, surpassing that measured in tumor. Detection in adjacent lung was observed for a median around 50 of the top 100 tumor clones. Overall survival was longer when the density of T cells in the blood was higher.

The sample in question was peripheral blood, obtained before any cancer treatment. The source of this sequence is a woman aged 40 to 75 with stage I squamous cell lung carcinoma. This rearrangement joins TRBV30 to TRBJ1-6, with D uncertain. CDR3 DNA sequence: TGTGCCTATAAGCAGGAGTATAATTCACCCCTCCACTTT. Its translation is CAYKQEYNSPLHF.